What follows describes a single T cell receptor (beta chain). Antigen unknown. This specimen belongs to a study of T cell responses to AZD1222 COVID-19 vaccine. This table comes from immunoSEQ multiplex PCR, and its TCRdb copy is limited to in-frame clones, with some not included. The sample shows approximately 92,000 clones, around 90% of them seen only once. This CDR3 is built from 14 residues. In germline, CDR1 is ENHRY, CDR2 SYGVKD. The trim removed 4 bases at V and 1 base at J, leaving 4 bases unmatched. Findings of the study overall: CD4 TCRs associated with vaccination spanned spike, dominating at 160-218 and 743-854. Seropositive at baseline were only a handful of AZD1222 recipients. Unmutated variant regions are reportedly the target of nearly half of TCRs that are spike-specific. There were mostly white British donors and more females than males, and clonal diversity was possibly underestimated.

The source was peripheral blood, collected on day 0 of AZD1222 vaccination. The V gene is TRBV10-3, the J gene TRBJ2-7; 7 positions match TRBD1. The origin of this receptor is an adult in good health. In DNA, the CDR3 is TGTGCCATCAGTGGAGGGGACAGATCCTACGAGCAGTACTTC. Amino acids: CAISGGDRSYEQYF.